This is a list of T cell receptor beta chains from one sample in a study of T-cell memory formation after mild COVID-19. TCRdb processed the 5' RACE reads anew with MiXCR; each CDR3 protein has one entry. The data show 470,000 or so distinct CDR3 sequences, around a quarter seen once. Sequenced input: PBMCs or a T cell subset sorted from them (not recorded which). All receptors derive from an adult woman who had mild COVID-19 (a few samples of this study predate the infection). Cell type and time point are not known. Each CDR3 is given with its conserved first and last residue. D genes are given only for firm matches. Some rows have no size entry. The others give once, few or many, or a class for an expanded clone.

clone size	D gene	V gene	J gene	CDR3 protein	CDR3 DNA
.	TRBD1	TRBV4-1	TRBJ1-5	CASSQVGQGASNQPQHF	TGCGCCAGCAGCCAAGTCGGACAGGGGGCGAGCAATCAGCCCCAGCATTTT
few	.	TRBV4-1	TRBJ1-5	CASSQGYRAGNQPQHF	TGCGCCAGCAGCCAAGGGTATAGAGCAGGGAATCAGCCCCAGCATTTT
few	TRBD2	TRBV7-2	TRBJ2-7	CASSLAAGTRSEQYF	TGTGCCAGCAGCTTAGCGGCAGGGACTAGGAGCGAGCAGTACTTC
few	.	TRBV7-9	TRBJ2-5	CASSSLGRETQYF	TGTGCCAGCAGCTCCCTCGGGCGAGAGACCCAGTACTTC
.	TRBD1	TRBV30	TRBJ1-1	CAWSVRQGENTEAFF	TGTGCCTGGAGTGTACGACAGGGGGAAAACACTGAAGCTTTCTTT
.	.	TRBV12-3/TRBV12-4	TRBJ1-4	CASSLGGNEKLFF	TGTGCCAGCAGTTTAGGTGGTAATGAAAAACTGTTTTTT
.	.	TRBV7-2	TRBJ1-6	CASSLGRGSPLHF	TGTGCCAGCAGCTTAGGTAGAGGTTCACCCCTCCACTTT
.	TRBD1	TRBV30	TRBJ1-5	CAWSAQGGLNQPQHF	TGTGCCTGGAGTGCCCAGGGGGGCCTAAATCAGCCCCAGCATTTT
.	.	TRBV2	TRBJ2-3	CASRPPADTQYF	TGTGCCAGCAGGCCTCCGGCAGATACGCAGTATTTT
.	TRBD1	TRBV7-9	TRBJ1-1	CASSLAQDRGPNTEAFF	TGTGCCAGCAGCTTAGCCCAGGACAGGGGTCCGAACACTGAAGCTTTCTTT
.	.	TRBV24-1	TRBJ1-4	CATSDFGKAVAEKLFF	TGTGCCACCAGTGATTTTGGCAAGGCCGTAGCGGAAAAACTGTTTTTT
.	TRBD2	TRBV5-1	TRBJ2-1	CASSLMIAGAGNEQFF	TGCGCCAGCAGCTTGATGATAGCGGGGGCGGGGAATGAGCAGTTCTTC
.	.	TRBV7-3	TRBJ2-2	CASSSSGNTGELFF	TGTGCCAGCAGCTCATCAGGGAACACCGGGGAGCTGTTTTTT
.	TRBD1	TRBV29-1	TRBJ2-5	CSSSTGVQETQYF	TGCAGCTCCTCTACAGGGGTCCAAGAGACCCAGTACTTC
.	.	TRBV6-5	TRBJ1-6	CASSSVRGSYNSPLHF	TGTGCCAGCAGTTCCGTAAGGGGCTCCTATAATTCACCCCTCCACTTT
.	.	TRBV7-9	TRBJ2-2	CASSPVSSAGELFF	TGTGCCAGCAGCCCTGTGTCATCCGCCGGGGAGCTGTTTTTT
.	.	TRBV4-1	TRBJ1-2	CASSQRREGYGYTF	TGCGCCAGCAGCCAGCGAAGGGAAGGCTATGGCTACACCTTC
.	TRBD2	TRBV10-3	TRBJ2-1	CAISESNTRAWAGVYNEQFF	TGTGCCATCAGTGAGTCGAACACAAGGGCGTGGGCGGGAGTCTACAATGAGCAGTTCTTC
.	.	TRBV3-1	TRBJ2-1	CASSHTRQLAFNEQFF	TGTGCCAGCAGCCATACTAGACAACTAGCCTTCAATGAGCAGTTCTTC
few	TRBD2	TRBV6-5	TRBJ2-5	CASSYRPLLSGGAQETQYF	TGTGCCAGCAGTTACCGACCGCTACTTAGCGGGGGAGCTCAAGAGACCCAGTACTTC
.	.	TRBV5-5	TRBJ2-7	CASRSGTAYEQYF	TGTGCCAGCAGATCCGGGACTGCCTACGAGCAGTACTTC
few	.	TRBV5-1	TRBJ2-7	CASSDGTLSYEQYF	TGCGCCAGCAGCGACGGGACTCTCTCCTACGAGCAGTACTTC
few	.	TRBV6-6	TRBJ2-5	CASSSLGRTQYF	TGTGCCAGCAGTTCCCTCGGGCGGACCCAGTACTTC
.	.	TRBV7-9	TRBJ2-1	CASSLGIRYNEQFF	TGTGCCAGCAGCTTAGGGATACGCTACAATGAGCAGTTCTTC
.	.	TRBV12-3/TRBV12-4	TRBJ1-2	CASSPDRLIGYTF	TGTGCCAGCAGCCCCGACAGACTGATAGGCTACACCTTC
many	.	TRBV7-9	TRBJ2-3	CASSSTADTQYF	TGTGCCAGCAGCTCGACTGCGGATACGCAGTATTTT
few	TRBD2	TRBV5-1	TRBJ2-1	CASSLAWMTSGGRSGEQFF	TGCGCCAGCAGCTTGGCCTGGATGACTAGCGGGGGACGCTCTGGAGAGCAGTTCTTC
.	.	TRBV3-1	TRBJ2-5	CASSQGTKETQYF	TGTGCCAGCAGCCAGGGGACGAAAGAGACCCAGTACTTC
.	.	TRBV10-3	TRBJ1-3	CAISGPNGHPYF	TGTGCCATCAGTGGCCCCAACGGACACCCATATTTT
few	.	TRBV7-9	TRBJ1-6	CASNRDGNSPLHF	TGTGCCAGTAACCGGGACGGTAATTCACCCCTCCACTTT
few	.	TRBV5-1	TRBJ2-1	CASSLLNGKYNEQFF	TGCGCCAGCAGCTTGTTAAACGGGAAATACAATGAGCAGTTCTTC
.	TRBD1	TRBV4-2	TRBJ2-7	CASSQDYGRGRDGFYEQYF	TGTGCCAGCAGCCAAGATTATGGCAGGGGGCGCGATGGCTTTTACGAGCAGTACTTC
.	TRBD1	TRBV10-3	TRBJ1-6	CAISDTGGANSPLHF	TGTGCCATCAGTGATACAGGGGGAGCGAATTCACCCCTCCACTTT
.	TRBD2	TRBV20-1	TRBJ2-7	CSATGGNYEQYF	TGCAGTGCTACGGGGGGGAACTACGAGCAGTACTTC
few	.	TRBV20-1	TRBJ2-7	CSADDRSSYEQYF	TGCAGTGCTGACGACAGGAGCTCCTACGAGCAGTACTTC
few	TRBD1	TRBV7-9	TRBJ1-1	CASSLEGQGTTEAFF	TGTGCCAGCAGCTTAGAGGGACAGGGTACCACTGAAGCTTTCTTT
few	.	TRBV29-1	TRBJ2-7	CSVGKAGLPYEQYF	TGCAGCGTTGGTAAGGCAGGGCTACCCTACGAGCAGTACTTC
few	TRBD2	TRBV5-5	TRBJ2-5	CASSLELAGAAGAQYF	TGTGCCAGCAGCTTGGAGCTAGCGGGAGCAGCGGGGGCCCAGTACTTC